This T cell receptor beta chain derives from a study of CD8 T cells in ankylosing spondylitis. Study outcomes and limitations: What seemed typical of ankylosing spondylitis blood was a TCR beta motif built from several highly homologous variants. Disease-linked clones reportedly concentrated significantly in matched ankylosing spondylitis synovial fluid.

This clonotype was detected many times. Its antigen is still unknown. Quantitative 5'-RACE with molecular barcodes generated TCR beta libraries. TCRdb called the 5' RACE reads again in MiXCR, with one record for every CDR3 protein. The sample comprises some 40,000 distinct CDR3 sequences, less than 4% of which are singletons, and around 2.8% rests with the top ten. Trimming left V 3 bases short and J 5 bases short, with 7 bases between. The CDR3 length is 12 residues. The germline gives CDR1 SGDLS, CDR2 YYNGEE. The chain couples TRBV9 to TRBJ2-3; D is possibly TRBD2 (5 bases). The specimen was blood, either unsorted or a sorted T cell fraction (not recorded which). The TCR was taken from a male donor with ankylosing spondylitis or in good health (not recorded which). The CDR3 DNA sequence: TGTGCCAGCAGCGGAGAGGGAGATACGCAGTATTTT. Translation gives CASSGEGDTQYF. The variable domain in full, completed from reference TRBV9 and TRBJ2-3, reads DSGVTQTPKHLITATGQRVTLRCSPRSGDLSVYWYQQSLDQGLQFLIQYYNGEERAKGNILERFSAQQFPDLHSELNLSSLELGDSALYFCASSGEGDTQYFGPGTRLTVL.